This T cell receptor (beta chain) was observed in a study of somatic mutations in cytotoxic T cells in rheumatoid arthritis. Study-wide context: A subset of V beta antibody-stained T-cell populations was isolated by flow sorting, reaching nearly 100% purity, and this subset included V beta1+ cells that went on to TCRB sequencing. General study findings and limits: Age-dependent increases in CD8+ clonality occurred in rheumatoid arthritis patients but not in healthy controls. Patients with a largest CD8+ clone exceeding 20% of CD8+ cells numbered 8 of 65.

Libraries were prepared by immunoSEQ multiplex PCR; TCRdb keeps only in-frame clonotypes and omits some of them. This repertoire shows roughly 15,000 clones, about 80% found once; its top ten account for roughly 19%. Germline loops: CDR1 LGHNA, CDR2 YNFKEQ. The CDR3 extends over 16 amino acids. With V trimmed by 4 bases and J by 4 bases, 9 bases remained unmatched. With respect to this clone: The antigen remains undetermined.

This sequence was found in an adult with rheumatoid arthritis. The chain joins TRBV4-2 to TRBJ2-3; TRBD2 matches at 9 bases. Sample: CD8+ T cells sorted from blood. CDR3 amino acids: CASSPRKGLAPDTQYF. Here the CDR3 DNA reads TGTGCCAGCAGCCCTCGAAAGGGACTAGCCCCAGATACGCAGTATTTT.